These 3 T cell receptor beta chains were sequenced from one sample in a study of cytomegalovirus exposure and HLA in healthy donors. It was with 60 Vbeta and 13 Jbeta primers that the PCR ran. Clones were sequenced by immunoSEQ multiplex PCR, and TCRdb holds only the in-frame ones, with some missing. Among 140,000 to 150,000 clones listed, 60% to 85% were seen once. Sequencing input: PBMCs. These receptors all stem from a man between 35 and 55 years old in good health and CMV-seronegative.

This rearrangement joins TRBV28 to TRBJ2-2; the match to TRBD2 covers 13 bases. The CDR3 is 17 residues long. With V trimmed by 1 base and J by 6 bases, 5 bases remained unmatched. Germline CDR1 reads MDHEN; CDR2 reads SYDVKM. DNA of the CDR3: TGTGCCAGCAGTTTATACAAACTAGCGGGAGGGCCCGGGGAGCTGTTTTTT. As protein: CASSLYKLAGGPGELFF. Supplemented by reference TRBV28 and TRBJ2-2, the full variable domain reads DVKVTQSSRYLVKRTGEKVFLECVQDMDHENMFWYRQDPGLGLRLIYFSYDVKMKEKGDIPEGYSVSREKKERFSLILESASTNQTSMYLCASSLYKLAGGPGELFFGEGSRLTVL.

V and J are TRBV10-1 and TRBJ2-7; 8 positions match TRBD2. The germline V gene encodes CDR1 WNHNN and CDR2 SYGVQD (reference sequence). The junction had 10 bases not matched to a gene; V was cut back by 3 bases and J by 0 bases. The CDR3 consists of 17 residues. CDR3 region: CASSEHTSGLSSYEQYF. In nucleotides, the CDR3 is TGCGCCAGCAGTGAACACACTAGCGGACTAAGCTCCTACGAGCAGTACTTC.

CDR3 nucleotides: TGTGCCAGCAGCCTAGCTAGCGGGGGCTCCTACAATGAGCAGTTCTTC. It translates to CASSLASGGSYNEQFF. J is TRBJ2-1 and V is TRBV14; 10 bases are shared with TRBD2. Germline V gene lookup returns CDR1 SGHDN and CDR2 FVKESK. CDR3 length: 16 residues. After removal of 4 bases from V and 0 bases from J, the junction contained 3 bases not matched to a gene.